This entry is about one T cell receptor beta chain. Its antigen is not known. This record comes from a study of vaccination effects on CD4 cells after COVID-19. Antigen-specific CD4+ T cell clonotypes were called by their expansion after viral peptide-pool culture in ViraFEST. At the end of 10 days of culture, CD4+ T cells were isolated. Participants were vaccinated with two doses of either the BNT162b2 or mRNA-1273 vaccine. Assay: immunoSEQ multiplex PCR; the TCRdb copy retains only in-frame clones and omits some. This table has more than 50,000 clones, around four fifths appearing once. The germline CDR1 and CDR2 sequences are SGHAT and FQNNGV. The CDR3 is 17 amino acids. V lost 4 bases and J 0 bases, leaving 15 bases between the germline ends. Points from the study as a whole: In the late period after vaccination, infection- and vaccine-induced clones contracted markedly.

The TCR originated in a human donor who received a COVID-19 vaccine. The V call is TRBV11-2, the J call TRBJ2-2; D perhaps matches TRBD2 (6 bases). Source: CD4+ T cells from PBMCs cultured with HCoV-OC43 spike peptides, taken after COVID-19 vaccination. Subset defined: HCoV-OC43 spike overlapping peptide pool stimulation. As DNA, the CDR3 is TGTGCCAGCAGCTATCCGACTAGGACCCCGAACACCGGGGAGCTGTTTTTT. It yields the protein CASSYPTRTPNTGELFF.